What follows describes a single TCR beta chain. What it binds is not known. Regarding treatment: approximately 10-day PBMC culture with coronavirus spike peptide pools or control peptides (ViraFEST assay). The Oncomine TCR Beta short-read assay generated sequence data from the DNA of cultured CD4+ T cells. MiXCR was run by TCRdb on the PCR reads, yielding one entry per CDR3 protein. The sample includes 6,500 to 8,500 distinct CDR3 sequences, around 62% of them seen just once. The data were taken from a study of vaccination and CD4 T cells after COVID-19. Background on the study: Two of the convalescents were Hispanic, and convalescents were six males and four females. Regarding the study as a whole: Within convalescent individuals, 304 out of 307 vaccine-specific clones proved to be spike mono-reactive.

The receptor was isolated from a human donor who had recovered from COVID-19. The specimen sequenced was CD4+ T cells from blood, cultured in vitro.

CDR3 nucleotide sequence: TGTGCCAGCAGTTTATCGGGGGACAGGGACTATGGCTACACCTTC. Protein sequence: CASSLSGDRDYGYTF. The genes are TRBV28 and TRBJ1-2, with 9 bases aligning to TRBD1. Germline V lookup: CDR1 MDHEN, CDR2 SYDVKM. The CDR3 spans 15 residues. V shed 1 base, J shed 3 bases, and the junction held 3 bases outside the gene matches.